The 22 T cell receptor beta chains listed next were all sequenced from one sample in a study of vaccination and CD4 T cells after COVID-19. These receptors' targets are unknown. Sequenced with the Oncomine TCR Beta short-read assay was DNA taken from cultured CD4+ T cells. TCRdb itself ran the PCR reads through MiXCR, one entry per CDR3 protein. The sample lists about 18,000 distinct CDR3 sequences; about 45% were seen once. The time point denotes: late sampling 161 to 241 days after vaccination in a few convalescent patients. The sample's treatment: roughly 11-day PBMC culture with coronavirus spike peptide pools or control peptides (ViraFEST assay). Sequenced material: CD4+ T cells from blood, cultured in vitro, taken about 7 months after SARS-CoV-2 vaccination. The receptor set was obtained from a human donor who had recovered from COVID-19.

The rearrangement uses TRBV4-2 and TRBJ1-1; D is possibly TRBD1 (6 bases). CDR1 and CDR2 (germline): LGHNA, YNFKEQ. The CDR3 extends over 16 amino acids. V dropped 0 bases and J dropped 2 bases, with 13 bases sitting between them. The CDR3 DNA sequence: TGTGCCAGCAGCCAAGATGCGACAGGTGCTAACACTGAAGCTTTCTTT. Its translation: CASSQDATGANTEAFF.

This clonotype was found a few times. V usage is TRBV2 and J usage is TRBJ2-3; D is perhaps TRBD2 (6 bases). The germline gives CDR1 SNHLY, CDR2 FYNNEI. The V end lost 4 bases, the J end lost 1 base, and 12 bases lay between the germline ends. CDR3 size: 15 residues. CDR3 sequence reads: CASSGLAARTDTQYF. In DNA form, the CDR3 reads TGTGCCAGCAGTGGCTTAGCGGCCCGCACAGATACGCAGTATTTT.

This clonotype was observed a few times. The chain links TRBV7-6 to TRBJ2-2; D possibly corresponds to TRBD1 (6 bases). V lost 2 bases and J 2 bases, leaving 9 bases between the germline ends. The CDR3 is made up of 15 amino acids. Germline V gene lookup returns CDR1 SGHVS and CDR2 FNYEAQ. The CDR3 DNA reads TGTGCCAGCAGCTTAAGGGGGACCAACACCGGGGAGCTGTTTTTT. Its translation is CASSLRGTNTGELFF.

The DNA for the CDR3 is TGTGCCAGCAGCCCTACAAGGGATGTCTATGGCTACACCTTC. Translating gives CASSPTRDVYGYTF. V gene TRBV7-9 combines with J gene TRBJ1-2; D not certain. Germline assignment: CDR1 SEHNR and CDR2 FQNEAQ (reference sequence). This CDR3 contains 14 residues. Trimming cost V 5 bases and J 4 bases, with 14 bases left between them.

The chain has TRBV20-1 and TRBJ2-2; unclear D gene. V was cut by 6 bases and J by 0 bases, with 11 bases left in between. The CDR3 loop spans 14 amino acids. The germline CDR1 and CDR2 sequences are DFQATT and SNEGSKA (reference sequence). CDR3 loop: CSAQGRANTGELFF. The CDR3 DNA sequence: TGCAGTGCCCAAGGACGGGCGAACACCGGGGAGCTGTTTTTT.

This clonotype was counted only a few times. The chain uses TRBV20-1 and TRBJ2-5; D is uncertain. Germline V CDR1 and CDR2: DFQATT, SNEGSKA (reference sequence). CDR3 length: 13 residues. The ends were cut back, 2 bases at V and 0 bases at J, with 7 bases in the middle. In DNA form, the CDR3 reads TGCAGTGCTAGATCAGTCAACCAAGAGACCCAGTACTTC. Translating gives CSARSVNQETQYF.

V is TRBV5-4 and J is TRBJ1-1; maybe TRBD1 (5 bases). Germline-derived CDR1 and CDR2 are SGHNT and YYREEE (reference sequence). The V end was cut by 6 bases, the J end by 5 bases, with 17 bases between. CDR3 length: 14 amino acids. The CDR3 region is CASTGDRDGTEAFF. In DNA form, the CDR3 reads TGTGCCAGCACCGGGGACCGAGATGGTACTGAAGCTTTCTTT.

The rearrangement joins TRBV12-3 or TRBV12-4 to TRBJ2-5, with 7 bases fitting TRBD1. With V trimmed by 6 bases and J by 2 bases, 3 bases remained unmatched. This CDR3 has 13 residues. CDR3 sequence reads: CASSSDRQETQYF. The CDR3 DNA reads as TGTGCCAGCAGCTCGGACAGGCAAGAGACCCAGTACTTC.

In this sample, this clonotype turned up a few times. This chain connects TRBV6-1 to TRBJ1-5, with a tentative D call TRBD1 (6 bases). CDR1 is MNHNS, CDR2 SASEGT, per germline. V was cut by 6 bases and J by 1 base, with 16 bases left in between. This CDR3 contains 16 residues. The CDR3 region has the DNA TGTGCCAGCAGGCCACAGGGAAACGGCAGCAATCAGCCCCAGCATTTT. Its protein product is CASRPQGNGSNQPQHF.

This clonotype showed up just a few times. The chain combines TRBV6-1 with TRBJ1-1; D is undetermined. The length of the CDR3 is 15 residues. Trimming removed 6 bases at V and 1 base at J, with 15 bases between. Germline-derived CDR1 and CDR2 are MNHNS and SASEGT. CDR3 loop: CASRPAGTRNTEAFF. CDR3 nucleotide sequence: TGTGCCAGCAGACCCGCGGGAACCAGGAACACTGAAGCTTTCTTT.

This chain joins TRBV7-9 and TRBJ1-6; tentatively, D is TRBD1 (5 bases). CDR1 and CDR2 (germline): SEHNR, FQNEAQ (reference sequence). V was pared by 0 bases and J by 7 bases, with 10 bases between. The CDR3 loop spans 15 amino acids. In DNA form, the CDR3 reads TGTGCCAGCAGCTTAGCGGGGGAAGGAAATTCACCCCTCCACTTT. This codes for CASSLAGEGNSPLHF.

The chain couples TRBV7-2 to TRBJ2-7; D is uncertain. V was cut by 1 base and J by 2 bases, with 6 bases left in between. The germline CDR1 and CDR2 sequences are SGHTA and FQGNSA. This CDR3 has 13 amino acids. The chain's CDR3 is CASSLVEAYEQYF. The CDR3 nucleotides read TGTGCCAGCAGCTTAGTTGAGGCCTACGAGCAGTACTTC.

This clonotype was detected only a few times. The rearrangement links TRBV20-1 to TRBJ1-6; unclear D gene. Trimming removed 1 base from V and 0 bases from J, with 16 bases in between. Germline CDR1 and CDR2: DFQATT and SNEGSKA (reference sequence). The CDR3 contains 18 residues. CDR3 sequence reads: CSARVKSSEGSYNSPLHF. The CDR3, as DNA: TGCAGTGCTAGAGTAAAGTCTTCGGAGGGCTCCTATAATTCACCCCTCCACTTT.

The rearrangement joins TRBV6-2 or TRBV6-3 to TRBJ2-1, with D maybe TRBD2 (6 bases). Per the germline V gene, CDR1 is MNHEY and CDR2 is SVGEGT. CDR3 length equals 18 residues. Trimming took 4 bases from V and 0 from J, leaving 19 bases between them. As DNA, the CDR3 is TGTGCCAGCAGTTTCGACCCAGGACTACTCTTCTCCTACAATGAGCAGTTCTTC. The encoded protein is CASSFDPGLLFSYNEQFF.

The chain links TRBV20-1 to TRBJ1-1, with TRBD1 matching 8 bases. This CDR3 is built from 15 residues. With 5 bases clipped from V and 0 bases from J, the junction kept 8 bases outside the gene matches. Germline V gene lookup returns CDR1 DFQATT and CDR2 SNEGSKA (reference sequence). The CDR3 loop is CSALAGGYMNTEAFF. CDR3 nucleotides: TGCAGTGCTTTGGCAGGGGGCTACATGAACACTGAAGCTTTCTTT.

This clonotype was seen a single time. The DNA for the CDR3 is TGTGCCACCAACCCGGGCGGGAGGACCGGGGAGCTGTTTTTT. It specifies CATNPGGRTGELFF. The V gene is TRBV24-1, the J gene TRBJ2-2; 8 bases match TRBD2. CDR3 length: 14 amino acids. With V trimmed by 8 bases and J by 5 bases, 6 bases remained unmatched. Germline V gives CDR1 KGHDR, CDR2 SFDVKD.

The rearrangement joins TRBV6-1 to TRBJ1-3, with 8 bases that match TRBD1. CDR3 size: 15 residues. Trimming at V came to 5 bases and at J to 2 bases, leaving 5 bases not matched to a gene. Germline V gene data show CDR1 as MNHNS and CDR2 as SASEGT. Here the CDR3 DNA reads TGTGCCAGCAGTACTCAGGGGGCTCCTGGAAACACCATATATTTT. Translating it yields CASSTQGAPGNTIYF.

This clonotype appeared a few times. The V and J genes are TRBV7-8 and TRBJ1-5; no firm D call. The CDR3 consists of 13 residues. V lost 5 bases and J lost 4, with 9 bases in between. The germline V gene has CDR1 SGHVS and CDR2 FQNEAQ. The CDR3 reads CASSRTVNQPQHF. Written as DNA, the CDR3 is TGTGCCAGCAGCCGAACGGTTAATCAGCCCCAGCATTTT.

The chain couples TRBV15 to TRBJ1-5, with D perhaps matching TRBD1 (6 bases). Germline assignment: CDR1 LNHNV and CDR2 YYDKDF (reference sequence). Trimming pared 5 bases from V and 5 bases from J, leaving 16 bases between. This CDR3 spans 15 amino acids. Here the CDR3 reads CATSASGTRDQPQHF. DNA for the CDR3: TGTGCCACCAGCGCCTCCGGGACACGAGATCAGCCCCAGCATTTT.

The sample holds a few counts of this clonotype. The chain is built from TRBV24-1 and TRBJ1-1; 11 nucleotides align to TRBD1. Germline V gene sequence: CDR1 KGHDR, CDR2 SFDVKD. The length of the CDR3 is 16 residues. Germline trimming cut 8 bases from V and 0 bases from J; bases unmatched to any gene: 7. Written as DNA, the CDR3 is TGTGCCACCATTGGACAGGGGGCAGGTCTGAACACTGAAGCTTTCTTT. It translates to CATIGQGAGLNTEAFF.

The chain is built from TRBV20-1 and TRBJ2-5; 9 bases fit TRBD2. CDR3 length equals 15 residues. V lost 4 bases, J lost 4 bases, and 10 bases stayed unmatched. The germline V gene encodes CDR1 DFQATT and CDR2 SNEGSKA (reference sequence). The CDR3 is CSAKSRGLAVETQYF. The CDR3 region has the DNA TGCAGTGCTAAAAGCCGGGGACTAGCCGTAGAGACCCAGTACTTC.

This rearrangement joins TRBV6-1 to TRBJ1-2; D gene uncertain. Deletions cut 11 bases from V and 4 bases from J, with 14 bases between. The CDR3 runs 12 residues. Germline V lookup: CDR1 MNHNS, CDR2 SASEGT. The CDR3 protein is CALRAMPYGYTF. The CDR3 nucleotides read TGTGCCTTGAGGGCTATGCCCTATGGCTACACCTTC.